A single T cell receptor beta chain is shown here with its context. Between the trimmed V and J ends, which lost 5 bases and 0 bases, there was a span of 13 bases. CDR3 length equals 16 residues. With TRAV- and TRBV-specific primers, first-strand cDNA was made, covering the alpha and beta chains. TCRs were put through roughly 20 PCR cycles of amplification with Phusion. A constant-region primer and the V-primer adapter served as the primer pair. TCRdb redid the calling of the reads with MiXCR, one entry per CDR3 protein. Of approximately 13,000 distinct CDR3 sequences in the sample, roughly 60% were seen once. The donors, trial participants, received nivolumab, ipilimumab, aspirin, low-dose cyclophosphamide and low-dose radiotherapy. The source of the sample is a study of low-dose radiotherapy and immunotherapy resistance in tumors.

The rearrangement joins TRBV12-3 or TRBV12-4 to TRBJ2-2; no reliable D call. The clonotype originates from a human donor with advanced metastatic prostate, ovarian, gallbladder or colorectal cancer (not recorded which). This table probably holds off-target reads from a library built for another chain. CDR3 nucleotides: TGTGCCAGCAGTGTGCGCGGACCTCCGAACACCGGGGAGCTGTTTTTT. It specifies CASSVRGPPNTGELFF.